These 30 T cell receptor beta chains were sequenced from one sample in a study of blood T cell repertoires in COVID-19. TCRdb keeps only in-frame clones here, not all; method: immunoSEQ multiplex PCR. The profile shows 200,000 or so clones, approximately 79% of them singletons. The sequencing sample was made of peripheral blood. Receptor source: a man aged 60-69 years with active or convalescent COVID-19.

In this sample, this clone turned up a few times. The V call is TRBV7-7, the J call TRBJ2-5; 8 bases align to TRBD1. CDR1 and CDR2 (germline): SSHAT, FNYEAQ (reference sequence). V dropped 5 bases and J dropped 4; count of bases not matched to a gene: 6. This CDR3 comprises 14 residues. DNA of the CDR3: TGTGCCAGCAGCCCTGGTACAGGGGGAGAGACCCAGTACTTC. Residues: CASSPGTGGETQYF.

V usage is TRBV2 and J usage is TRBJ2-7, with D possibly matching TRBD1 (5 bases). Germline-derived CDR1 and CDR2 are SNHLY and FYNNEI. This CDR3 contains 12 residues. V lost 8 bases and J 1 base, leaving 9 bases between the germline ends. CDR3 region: CASRAGSYEQYF. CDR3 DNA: TGTGCCAGCCGCGCAGGGTCCTACGAGCAGTACTTC.

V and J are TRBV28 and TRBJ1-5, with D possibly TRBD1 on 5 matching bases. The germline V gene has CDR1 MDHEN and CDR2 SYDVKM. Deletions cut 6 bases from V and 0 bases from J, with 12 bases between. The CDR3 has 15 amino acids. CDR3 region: CASSNGQNSNQPQHF. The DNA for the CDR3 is TGTGCCAGCAGCAACGGACAAAATAGCAATCAGCCCCAGCATTTT.

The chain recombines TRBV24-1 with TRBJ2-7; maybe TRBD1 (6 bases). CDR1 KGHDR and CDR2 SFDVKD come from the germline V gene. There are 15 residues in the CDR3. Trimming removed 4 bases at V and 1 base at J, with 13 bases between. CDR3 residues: CATSDTRQESYEQYF. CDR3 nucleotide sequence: TGTGCCACCAGTGACACGCGACAGGAGTCCTACGAGCAGTACTTC.

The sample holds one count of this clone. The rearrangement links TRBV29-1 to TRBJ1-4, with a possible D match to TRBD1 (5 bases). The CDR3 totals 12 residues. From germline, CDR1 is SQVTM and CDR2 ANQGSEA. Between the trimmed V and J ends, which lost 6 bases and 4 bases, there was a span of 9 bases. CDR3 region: CSVRGSNEKLFF. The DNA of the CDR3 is TGCAGCGTACGGGGGAGTAATGAAAAACTGTTTTTT.

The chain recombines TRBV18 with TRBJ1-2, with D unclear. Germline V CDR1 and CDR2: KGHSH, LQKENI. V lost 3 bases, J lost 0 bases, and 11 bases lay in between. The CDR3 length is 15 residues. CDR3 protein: CASSPGVAPNYGYTF. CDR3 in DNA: TGTGCCAGCTCACCCGGAGTGGCCCCTAACTATGGCTACACCTTC.

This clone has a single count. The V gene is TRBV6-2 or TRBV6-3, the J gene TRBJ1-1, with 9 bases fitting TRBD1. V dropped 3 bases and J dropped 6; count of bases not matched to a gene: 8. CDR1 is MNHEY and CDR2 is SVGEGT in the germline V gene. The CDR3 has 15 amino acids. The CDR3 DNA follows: TGTGCCAGCAGTTATGTAGGACAGGGGATCCCTGAAGCTTTCTTT. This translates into CASSYVGQGIPEAFF.

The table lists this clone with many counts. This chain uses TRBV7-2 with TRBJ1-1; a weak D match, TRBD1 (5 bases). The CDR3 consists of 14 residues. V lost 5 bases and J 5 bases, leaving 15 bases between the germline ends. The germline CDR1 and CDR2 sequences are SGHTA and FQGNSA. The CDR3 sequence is CASSLLTGFTEAFF. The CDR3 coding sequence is TGTGCCAGCAGCCTGCTTACAGGTTTTACTGAAGCTTTCTTT.

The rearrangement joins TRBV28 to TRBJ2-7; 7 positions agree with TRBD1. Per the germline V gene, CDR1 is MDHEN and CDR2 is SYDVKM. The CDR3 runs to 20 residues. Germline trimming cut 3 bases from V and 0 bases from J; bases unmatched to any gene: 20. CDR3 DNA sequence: TGTGCCAGCAGTTTCCTTTCCCTGAATTCGGGACAGTTGGCCTCCTACGAGCAGTACTTC. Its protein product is CASSFLSLNSGQLASYEQYF.

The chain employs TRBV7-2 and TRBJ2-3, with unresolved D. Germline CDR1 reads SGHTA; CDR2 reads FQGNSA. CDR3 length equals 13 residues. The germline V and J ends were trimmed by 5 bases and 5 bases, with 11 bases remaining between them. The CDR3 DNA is TGTGCCAGCAGCCCTTCTATGGTAGATACGCAGTATTTT. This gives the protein CASSPSMVDTQYF.

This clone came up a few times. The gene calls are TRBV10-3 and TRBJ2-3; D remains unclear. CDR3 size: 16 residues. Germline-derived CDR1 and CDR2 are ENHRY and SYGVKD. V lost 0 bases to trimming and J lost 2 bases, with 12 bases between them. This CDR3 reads CAISESWARFTDTQYF. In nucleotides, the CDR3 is TGTGCCATCAGTGAGTCGTGGGCCCGATTCACAGATACGCAGTATTTT.

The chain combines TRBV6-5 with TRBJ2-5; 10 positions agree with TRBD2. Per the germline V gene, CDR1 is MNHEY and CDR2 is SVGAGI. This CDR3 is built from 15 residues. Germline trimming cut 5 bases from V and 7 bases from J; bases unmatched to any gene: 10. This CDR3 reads CASSKTSGAPGTQYF. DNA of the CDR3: TGTGCCAGCAGTAAAACTAGCGGGGCCCCAGGGACCCAGTACTTC.

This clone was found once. The CDR3, as DNA: TGTGCCAGCAGCTCTACCCGGGACAGGGGGCATGGGGCCAACGTCCTGACTTTC. Its protein product is CASSSTRDRGHGANVLTF. J is TRBJ2-6 and V is TRBV5-4, with 12 positions matching TRBD1. The V segment lost 3 bases and the J segment 3 bases; nucleotides outside the gene matches: 7. This CDR3 region has 18 residues. CDR1 is SGHNT and CDR2 is YYREEE in the germline V gene (reference sequence). Looking up the rest from reference TRBV5-4 and TRBJ2-6 gives the full variable domain: ETGVTQSPTHLIKTRGQQVTLRCSSQSGHNTVSWYQQALGQGPQFIFQYYREEENGRGNFPPRFSGLQFPNYSSELNVNALELDDSALYLCASSSTRDRGHGANVLTFGAGSRLTVL.

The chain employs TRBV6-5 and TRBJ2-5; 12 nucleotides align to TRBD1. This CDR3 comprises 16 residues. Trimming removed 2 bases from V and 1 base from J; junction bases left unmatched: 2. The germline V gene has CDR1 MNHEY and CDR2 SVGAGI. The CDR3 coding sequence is TGTGCCAGCAGTTACGGGGACAGGGGGCCCCAAGAGACCCAGTACTTC. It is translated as CASSYGDRGPQETQYF.

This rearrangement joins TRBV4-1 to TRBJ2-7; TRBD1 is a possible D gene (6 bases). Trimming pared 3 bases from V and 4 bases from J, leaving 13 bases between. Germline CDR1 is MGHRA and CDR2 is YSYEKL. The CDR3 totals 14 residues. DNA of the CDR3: TGCGCCAGCAGCCAGTATACAGGGTTATACGAGCAGTACTTC. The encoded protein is CASSQYTGLYEQYF.

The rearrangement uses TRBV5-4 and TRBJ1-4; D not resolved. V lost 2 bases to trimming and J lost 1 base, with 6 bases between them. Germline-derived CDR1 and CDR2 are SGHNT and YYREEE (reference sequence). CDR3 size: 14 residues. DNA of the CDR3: TGTGCCAGCAGCTTACAGCTAACTAATGAAAAACTGTTTTTT. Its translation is CASSLQLTNEKLFF.

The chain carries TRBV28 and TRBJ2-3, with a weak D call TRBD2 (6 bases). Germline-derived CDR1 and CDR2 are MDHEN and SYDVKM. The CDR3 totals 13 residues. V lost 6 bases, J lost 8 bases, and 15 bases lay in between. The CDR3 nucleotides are TGTGCCAGCAGCCGTGGAGGGACGGGTACGCAGTATTTT. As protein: CASSRGGTGTQYF. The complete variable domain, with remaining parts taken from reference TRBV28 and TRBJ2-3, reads DVKVTQSSRYLVKRTGEKVFLECVQDMDHENMFWYRQDPGLGLRLIYFSYDVKMKEKGDIPEGYSVSREKKERFSLILESASTNQTSMYLCASSRGGTGTQYFGPGTRLTVL.

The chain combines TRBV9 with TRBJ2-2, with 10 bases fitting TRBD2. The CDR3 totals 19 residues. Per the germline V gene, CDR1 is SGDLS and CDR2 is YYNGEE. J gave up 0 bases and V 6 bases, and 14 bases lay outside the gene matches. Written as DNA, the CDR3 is TGTGCCAGCACCCAATATTACCTAGCGGGAGAAACGAACACCGGGGAGCTGTTTTTT. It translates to CASTQYYLAGETNTGELFF.

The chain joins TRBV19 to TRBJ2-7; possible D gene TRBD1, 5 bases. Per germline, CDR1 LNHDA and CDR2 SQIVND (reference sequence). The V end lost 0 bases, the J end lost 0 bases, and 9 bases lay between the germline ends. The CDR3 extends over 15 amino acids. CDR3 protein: CASSIDLTASYEQYF. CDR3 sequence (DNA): TGTGCCAGTAGTATAGACCTGACAGCCTCCTACGAGCAGTACTTC.

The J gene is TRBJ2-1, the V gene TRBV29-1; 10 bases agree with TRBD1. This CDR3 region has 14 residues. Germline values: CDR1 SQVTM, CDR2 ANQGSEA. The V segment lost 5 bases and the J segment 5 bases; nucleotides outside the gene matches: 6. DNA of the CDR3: TGCAGCGTTCGGGACAGGGGTTTTGACAATGAGCAGTTCTTC. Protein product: CSVRDRGFDNEQFF.

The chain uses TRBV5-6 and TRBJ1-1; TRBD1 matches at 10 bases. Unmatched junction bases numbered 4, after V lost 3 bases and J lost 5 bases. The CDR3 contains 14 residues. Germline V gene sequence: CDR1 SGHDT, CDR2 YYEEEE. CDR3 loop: CASSSDRGRTEAFF. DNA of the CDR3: TGTGCCAGCAGCTCCGACAGGGGGCGAACTGAAGCTTTCTTT.

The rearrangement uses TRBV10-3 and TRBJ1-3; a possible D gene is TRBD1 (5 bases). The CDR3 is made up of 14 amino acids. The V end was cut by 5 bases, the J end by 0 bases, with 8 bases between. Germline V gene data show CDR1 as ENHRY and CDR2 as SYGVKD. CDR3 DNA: TGTGCCATCAGTCAGGGTAACTCTGGAAACACCATATATTTT. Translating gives CAISQGNSGNTIYF.

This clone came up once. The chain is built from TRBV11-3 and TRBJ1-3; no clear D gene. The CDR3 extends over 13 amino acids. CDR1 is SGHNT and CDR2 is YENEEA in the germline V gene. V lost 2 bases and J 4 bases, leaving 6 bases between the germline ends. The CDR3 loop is CASSLTGGNTIYF. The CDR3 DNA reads TGTGCCAGCAGCTTAACCGGGGGAAACACCATATATTTT.

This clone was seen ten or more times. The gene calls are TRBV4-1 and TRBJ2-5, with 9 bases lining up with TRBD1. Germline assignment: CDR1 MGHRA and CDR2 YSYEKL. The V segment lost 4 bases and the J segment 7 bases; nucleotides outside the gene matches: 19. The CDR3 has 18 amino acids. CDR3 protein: CASSPTPWTGASKRTQYF. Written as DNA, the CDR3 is TGCGCCAGCAGCCCAACCCCCTGGACAGGGGCGAGCAAAAGGACCCAGTACTTC.

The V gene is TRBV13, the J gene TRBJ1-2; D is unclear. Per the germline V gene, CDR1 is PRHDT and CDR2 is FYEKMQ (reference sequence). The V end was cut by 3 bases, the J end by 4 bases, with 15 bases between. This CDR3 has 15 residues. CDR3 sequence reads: CASSFISAAVYGYTF. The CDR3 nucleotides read TGTGCCAGCAGCTTTATCTCCGCCGCGGTCTATGGCTACACCTTC.

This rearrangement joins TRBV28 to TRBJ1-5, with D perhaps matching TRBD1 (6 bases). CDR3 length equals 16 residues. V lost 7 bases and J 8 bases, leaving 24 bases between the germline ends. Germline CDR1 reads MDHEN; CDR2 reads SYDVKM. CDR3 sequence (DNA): TGTGCCAGCAATCCGGGGGGGGGCCCTGCAATCAAGCCCCAGCATTTT. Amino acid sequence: CASNPGGGPAIKPQHF.

The CDR3 spells CAIGREQTYEQYF. CDR3 coding DNA: TGTGCCATCGGGCGGGAGCAGACCTACGAGCAGTACTTC. V usage is TRBV10-3 and J usage is TRBJ2-7; the match to TRBD2 covers 7 bases. Germline V gives CDR1 ENHRY, CDR2 SYGVKD. J was trimmed by 2 bases and V by 8 bases; bases with no gene match: 6. The CDR3 contains 13 residues.

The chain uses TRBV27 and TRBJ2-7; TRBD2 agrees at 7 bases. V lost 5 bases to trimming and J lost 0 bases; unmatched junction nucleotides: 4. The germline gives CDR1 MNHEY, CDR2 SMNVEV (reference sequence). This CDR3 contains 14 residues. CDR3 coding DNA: TGTGCCAGCAGTATTACTAGCGCCTCCTACGAGCAGTACTTC. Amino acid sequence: CASSITSASYEQYF.

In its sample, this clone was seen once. The CDR3 here is CASSLYGPPRGEQYF. The DNA for the CDR3 is TGTGCCAGCAGTTTATATGGCCCGCCCCGGGGCGAGCAGTACTTC. The gene calls are TRBV28 and TRBJ2-7; weak D call: TRBD2 (5 bases). Trimming removed 1 base at V and 6 bases at J, with 16 bases between. The CDR3 spans 15 residues. CDR1 and CDR2 from the germline V gene are MDHEN and SYDVKM.

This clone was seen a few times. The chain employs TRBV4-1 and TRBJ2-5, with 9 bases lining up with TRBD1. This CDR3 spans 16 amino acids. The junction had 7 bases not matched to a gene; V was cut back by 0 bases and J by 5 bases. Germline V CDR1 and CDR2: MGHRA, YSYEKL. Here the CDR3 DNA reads TGCGCCAGCAGCCAAGAGGGACAGGGACGGGCGGAGACCCAGTACTTC. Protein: CASSQEGQGRAETQYF.